These 30 T cell receptor beta chains were all obtained from the same sample, sequenced in a study of T-cell memory formation after mild COVID-19. TCRdb reprocessed the 5' RACE reads with MiXCR, giving one entry per CDR3 protein. The sample lists about 610,000 distinct CDR3 sequences; 15% to 20% were seen once. The sample taken for sequencing was PBMCs or a T cell subset sorted from them (not recorded which). The receptors stem from an adult woman who had mild COVID-19 (a few samples of this study predate the infection). Cell type and time point are not known.

This clonotype was seen at least ten times. The chain uses TRBV12-3 or TRBV12-4 and TRBJ1-1; D is ambiguous. CDR3 length: 13 amino acids. V lost 3 bases and J 2 bases, leaving 7 bases between the germline ends. The CDR3 loop reads CASSFQTNTEAFF. CDR3 nucleotide sequence: TGTGCCAGCAGTTTTCAGACAAACACTGAAGCTTTCTTT.

This chain's CDR3 is CASSTTSGRQGEQFF. DNA of the CDR3: TGTGCCAGCAGCACAACTAGCGGGAGGCAAGGGGAGCAGTTCTTC. This chain uses TRBV5-4 with TRBJ2-1; 12 positions agree with TRBD2. The CDR3 loop spans 15 amino acids. Trimming took 4 bases from V and 10 from J; bases not matched to a gene: 9. CDR1 and CDR2 from the germline V gene are SGHNT and YYREEE (reference sequence).

This clonotype occurred a few times. This rearrangement joins TRBV3-1 to TRBJ1-2, with D tentatively TRBD1 (6 bases). The CDR3 totals 15 residues. Germline CDR1 reads LGHDT; CDR2 reads YNNKEL (reference sequence). V lost 4 bases, J lost 1 base, and 13 bases lay in between. CDR3 sequence: CASSLRGTINYGYTF. The CDR3 DNA is TGTGCCAGCAGCCTCAGGGGTACTATTAACTATGGCTACACCTTC.

The V call is TRBV5-1, the J call TRBJ2-3; D might be TRBD1 (6 bases). V was trimmed by 4 bases and J by 0 bases, leaving 12 bases between them. The CDR3 has 15 amino acids. CDR1 and CDR2 from the germline V gene are SGHRS and YFSETQ. The CDR3 DNA sequence: TGCGCCAGCAGCACATACAGGGCTAGCACAGATACGCAGTATTTT. Translation gives CASSTYRASTDTQYF.

The sample holds a few counts of this clonotype. The rearrangement links TRBV24-1 to TRBJ2-1; 10 bases map to TRBD2. Germline loops: CDR1 KGHDR, CDR2 SFDVKD. The CDR3 totals 15 residues. The junction had 0 bases not matched to a gene; V was cut back by 0 bases and J by 5 bases. As DNA, the CDR3 is TGTGCCACCAGTGATTTGCTAGCGGGAGACAATGAGCAGTTCTTC. The encoded protein is CATSDLLAGDNEQFF.

This clonotype has a handful of counts. This chain joins TRBV15 and TRBJ1-2, with a tentative D call TRBD1 (5 bases). The V gene lost 2 bases and the J gene lost 0 bases, with 13 bases spanning the gap. This CDR3 spans 16 amino acids. Germline values: CDR1 LNHNV, CDR2 YYDKDF (reference sequence). CDR3 sequence: CATSRTGTAANYGYTF. In nucleotides, the CDR3 is TGTGCCACCAGCAGAACCGGGACTGCAGCTAACTATGGCTACACCTTC.

The V and J genes are TRBV7-9 and TRBJ2-7; 7 nucleotides match TRBD1. CDR3 length equals 16 residues. Germline V lookup: CDR1 SEHNR, CDR2 FQNEAQ (reference sequence). Trimming took 5 bases from V and 0 from J; bases not matched to a gene: 10. The CDR3 protein is CASSPEKQGSSYEQYF. The CDR3 nucleotides read TGTGCCAGCAGCCCAGAGAAACAGGGGAGCTCCTACGAGCAGTACTTC.

This clonotype appeared a few times. The chain uses TRBV20-1 and TRBJ2-3, with D maybe TRBD2 (5 bases). This CDR3 has 14 amino acids. Germline V gene data show CDR1 as DFQATT and CDR2 as SNEGSKA (reference sequence). Trimming removed 1 base at V and 3 bases at J, with 11 bases between. The CDR3 here is CSARGAGWTDTQYF. The CDR3 DNA is TGCAGTGCTAGAGGTGCGGGCTGGACAGATACGCAGTATTTT.

This clonotype showed up just a few times. CDR3 nucleotides: TGCAGTGCTAGCGTTCGGACAGGGGGCATGGATACGCAGTATTTT. This gives the protein CSASVRTGGMDTQYF. V and J are TRBV20-1 and TRBJ2-3; the match to TRBD1 covers 11 bases. V lost 3 bases, J lost 6 bases, and 8 bases stayed unmatched. This CDR3 comprises 15 residues. CDR1 and CDR2 (germline): DFQATT, SNEGSKA (reference sequence).

This clonotype came up a few times. The DNA of the CDR3 is TGTGCCAGCTCAGGCAGCCCTTATAGCAATCAGCCCCAGCATTTT. It yields the protein CASSGSPYSNQPQHF. The chain uses TRBV18 and TRBJ1-5; D unresolved. The length of the CDR3 is 15 residues. The V end lost 5 bases, the J end lost 0 bases, and 11 bases lay between the germline ends. Germline lookup yields CDR1 KGHSH and CDR2 LQKENI. The variable domain in full, with the rest retrieved from reference TRBV18 and TRBJ1-5, is NAGVMQNPRHLVRRRGQEARLRCSPMKGHSHVYWYRQLPEEGLKFMVYLQKENIIDESGMPKERFSAEFPKEGPSILRIQQVVRGDSAAYFCASSGSPYSNQPQHFGDGTRLSIL.

The chain couples TRBV2 to TRBJ1-4; TRBD1 matches at 8 bases. The trim removed 6 bases at V and 6 bases at J, leaving 6 bases unmatched. CDR3 length equals 14 residues. CDR1 SNHLY and CDR2 FYNNEI come from the germline V gene. CDR3 protein: CASRKDRAYEKLFF. Written as DNA, the CDR3 is TGTGCCAGCAGGAAGGACAGGGCTTATGAAAAACTGTTTTTT.

The V call is TRBV7-9, the J call TRBJ2-3; D gene ambiguous. Per the germline V gene, CDR1 is SEHNR and CDR2 is FQNEAQ (reference sequence). This CDR3 is built from 18 residues. The germline V and J ends were trimmed by 4 bases and 2 bases, with 22 bases remaining between them. The chain's CDR3 is CASSSNPPDGPYTDTQYF. The CDR3 bases are TGTGCCAGCAGCTCCAATCCCCCTGACGGCCCTTACACAGATACGCAGTATTTT.

The chain recombines TRBV13 with TRBJ2-6; D might be TRBD2 (5 bases). The germline V gene has CDR1 PRHDT and CDR2 FYEKMQ (reference sequence). The CDR3 loop spans 16 amino acids. V lost 5 bases to trimming and J lost 0 bases, with 11 bases between them. The CDR3 reads CASSPEGYSGANVLTF. The CDR3 nucleotides read TGTGCCAGCAGCCCCGAGGGATACTCTGGGGCCAACGTCCTGACTTTC. Together with reference TRBV13 and TRBJ2-6, the CDR3 gives the full variable domain: AAGVIQSPRHLIKEKRETATLKCYPIPRHDTVYWYQQGPGQDPQFLISFYEKMQSDKGSIPDRFSAQQFSDYHSELNMSSLELGDSALYFCASSPEGYSGANVLTFGAGSRLTVL.

The chain has TRBV27 and TRBJ1-5; D call uncertain. Trimming shortened V by 0 bases and J by 3 bases, and 6 bases separated the two germline ends. The CDR3 is 14 amino acids. CDR1 is MNHEY, CDR2 SMNVEV, per germline (reference sequence). The CDR3 reads CASSLSAPNQPQHF. The CDR3 region has the DNA TGTGCCAGCAGTTTATCTGCGCCCAATCAGCCCCAGCATTTT.

This chain links TRBV10-3 with TRBJ1-1; 8 positions agree with TRBD1. Trimming removed 5 bases from V and 1 base from J; junction bases left unmatched: 3. Per the germline V gene, CDR1 is ENHRY and CDR2 is SYGVKD. The CDR3 loop spans 14 amino acids. The CDR3 nucleotides are TGTGCCATCAGTTTCGGGACAGGGAACACTGAAGCTTTCTTT. It encodes CAISFGTGNTEAFF.

This clonotype was detected a few times. V and J are TRBV7-8 and TRBJ2-7, with D possibly being TRBD1 or TRBD2 (5 bases each). Germline V lookup: CDR1 SGHVS, CDR2 FQNEAQ. CDR3 length: 17 residues. V was pared by 3 bases and J by 4 bases, with 22 bases between. CDR3 sequence reads: CASSLGRDPRKRYEQYF. CDR3 bases: TGTGCCAGCAGCTTGGGAAGGGACCCAAGAAAGCGATACGAGCAGTACTTC.

The table lists this clonotype with a few counts. The chain links TRBV6-2 or TRBV6-3 to TRBJ2-7; 11 bases map to TRBD1. Trimming cost V 6 bases and J 6 bases; bases outside gene matches: 13. The germline V gene encodes CDR1 MNHEY and CDR2 SVGEGT. CDR3 size: 16 residues. Here the CDR3 DNA reads TGTGCCAGCAGCCACCGACCTGGACAGGGGGCCGCCGAGCAGTACTTC. This gives the protein CASSHRPGQGAAEQYF.

This clonotype was found a few times. The V call is TRBV24-1, the J call TRBJ2-2; TRBD1 aligns across 7 bases. Trimming at V came to 5 bases and at J to 0 bases, leaving 8 bases not matched to a gene. The CDR3 consists of 17 residues. Per the germline V gene, CDR1 is KGHDR and CDR2 is SFDVKD. CDR3 protein: CATSGSWDSTNTGELFF. The DNA for the CDR3 is TGTGCCACCAGTGGATCATGGGACAGCACGAACACCGGGGAGCTGTTTTTT.

The rearrangement uses TRBV29-1 and TRBJ1-2, with TRBD1 as a possible D gene (5 bases). Germline CDR1 reads SQVTM; CDR2 reads ANQGSEA. The CDR3 contains 12 residues. V was pared by 6 bases and J by 7 bases, with 15 bases between. CDR3: CSVPGPGFGYTF. The CDR3 DNA follows: TGCAGCGTACCGGGCCCAGGGTTTGGCTACACCTTC.

This CDR3 is CASWGGVRETQYF. The CDR3 DNA follows: TGTGCCAGCTGGGGCGGGGTAAGGGAGACCCAGTACTTC. This chain links TRBV25-1 with TRBJ2-5; D possibly corresponds to TRBD2 (6 bases). The CDR3 spans 13 residues. V lost 8 bases and J lost 5, with 15 bases in between. Germline V CDR1 and CDR2: MGHDK, SYGVNS.

The rearrangement uses TRBV4-1 and TRBJ2-2; the D gene could be TRBD1 or TRBD2 (7 bases each). The CDR3 consists of 18 residues. Germline V CDR1 and CDR2: MGHRA, YSYEKL. V was pared by 1 base and J by 1 base, with 16 bases between. The CDR3 DNA reads as TGCGCCAGCAGCCAAGGAGGGGGGGGACAGAAGAACACCGGGGAGCTGTTTTTT. Protein product: CASSQGGGGQKNTGELFF.

This clonotype has a handful of counts. The V call is TRBV10-3, the J call TRBJ2-7; D not certain. The CDR3 length is 14 residues. The germline CDR1 and CDR2 sequences are ENHRY and SYGVKD. V lost 6 bases and J lost 2, with 14 bases in between. The CDR3 nucleotides are TGTGCCATCAGCTGGCAGGTGAGCCCCTACGAGCAGTACTTC. As protein: CAISWQVSPYEQYF.

This clonotype was counted only a few times. This chain uses TRBV20-1 with TRBJ2-1; 10 bases line up with TRBD2. Per the germline V gene, CDR1 is DFQATT and CDR2 is SNEGSKA (reference sequence). The J segment lost 8 bases and the V segment lost 4 bases, leaving 11 bases of the junction unmatched. The CDR3 spans 15 residues. The DNA for the CDR3 is TGCAGTGCTATAGGGGCGAGTAGCGGGGGGTATGAGCAGTTCTTC. Translated, it gives CSAIGASSGGYEQFF.

This rearrangement joins TRBV24-1 to TRBJ2-1, with TRBD2 matching over 12 bases. CDR1 is KGHDR and CDR2 is SFDVKD in the germline V gene. The CDR3 is 15 amino acids. The V and J ends lost 3 bases and 4 bases, in that order; junction bases with no gene match: 0. The CDR3 coding sequence is TGTGCCACCAGTGATACTAGCGGGAGGTACAATGAGCAGTTCTTC. Translated, it gives CATSDTSGRYNEQFF.

V and J are TRBV6-2 or TRBV6-3 and TRBJ1-1; D ambiguous. CDR3 size: 13 residues. Trimming removed 6 bases from V and 0 bases from J, with 8 bases in between. The germline CDR1 and CDR2 sequences are MNHEY and SVGEGT. The CDR3 region has the DNA TGTGCCAGCAGCATGAACCTGAACACTGAAGCTTTCTTT. Amino acid sequence: CASSMNLNTEAFF.

There are a few counts of this clonotype. The chain is built from TRBV11-2 and TRBJ2-3; 7 bases are shared with TRBD2. Germline V lookup: CDR1 SGHAT, CDR2 FQNNGV. The CDR3 sequence is 12 residues long. V dropped 11 bases and J dropped 3; count of bases not matched to a gene: 5. The CDR3 DNA reads as TGTGCCGAGCGGGATTCGACAGATACGCAGTATTTT. Translated, it gives CAERDSTDTQYF.

Many counts were recorded for this clonotype. The chain links TRBV11-2 to TRBJ2-3; 8 bases match TRBD2. J lost 0 bases, V lost 1 base, and 3 bases had no gene match. The V gene's germline CDR1 is SGHAT and CDR2 FQNNGV. The CDR3 contains 16 residues. The CDR3 region is CASSLGASGSTDTQYF. The CDR3 DNA follows: TGTGCCAGCAGCTTAGGTGCTAGCGGGAGCACAGATACGCAGTATTTT.

The J gene is TRBJ2-7, the V gene TRBV3-1; possibly TRBD1 for D (6 bases). Germline V gives CDR1 LGHDT, CDR2 YNNKEL (reference sequence). The V end lost 1 base, the J end lost 2 bases, and 15 bases lay between the germline ends. This CDR3 has 16 residues. The CDR3 DNA reads as TGTGCCAGCAGCCAAGTTCTGGGTTGGGACACCTACGAGCAGTACTTC. It yields the protein CASSQVLGWDTYEQYF.

The V call is TRBV4-1, the J call TRBJ2-4; 12 bases line up with TRBD1. This CDR3 has 16 residues. Germline values: CDR1 MGHRA, CDR2 YSYEKL. The V gene end was trimmed by 1 base and the J gene end by 7 bases; junction bases not matched to a gene: 5. In nucleotides, the CDR3 is TGCGCCAGCAGCCAAGGACCGGGACAGGGGGCGAACATTCAGTACTTC. This encodes CASSQGPGQGANIQYF.

This clonotype was observed a few times. The V call is TRBV3-1, the J call TRBJ2-7; 8 bases are shared with TRBD2. V shed 3 bases, J shed 5 bases, and the junction held 9 bases outside the gene matches. Per germline, CDR1 LGHDT and CDR2 YNNKEL (reference sequence). This CDR3 is 15 amino acids long. Written as DNA, the CDR3 is TGTGCCAGCAGCCAGTTAGCGGGGTCCGACCACGAGCAGTACTTC. Its translation: CASSQLAGSDHEQYF.